This T cell receptor beta chain is drawn from a study of CD8+ T cells in alopecia areata. Study-wide points: Scalp specimens additionally yield sequences from normal skin's resident alphabeta T cells.

This CDR3 is built from 13 residues. V lost 3 bases, J lost 7 bases, and 7 bases lay in between. Germline V gene sequence: CDR1 LNHDA, CDR2 SQIVND (reference sequence). RNA was extracted and reverse transcribed into cDNA as the sequencing template. Here immunoSEQ multiplex PCR was the method, and the copy in TCRdb shows in-frame clones only, minus some. The sample yields about 69,000 clones, 60% seen once. Of note for this clone: Its antigen is unknown.

This sequence joins TRBV19 and TRBJ1-6, with TRBD1 as a possible D gene (5 bases). The TCR was taken from a human donor with alopecia areata. The specimen comprised CD8+ T cells sorted from blood, sampled at week 0. CDR3 loop: CASSMTENSPLHF. CDR3 sequence (DNA): TGTGCCAGTAGTATGACAGAAAATTCACCCCTCCACTTT.